This T cell receptor (beta chain) was sequenced during a study of Ad26.COV2.S vaccination and SARS-CoV-2 variants. Study context: Donor participated within the Ad26.COV2.S arm of the COV1001 trial. Study observations and caveats: Among vaccine recipients, spike-specific TCR breadth exceeded that of placebo recipients. Following vaccination, spike-specific CD8+ and CD4+ T cell responses reportedly exhibited substantial breadth.

Clones were read by immunoSEQ multiplex PCR, and TCRdb kept only the in-frame ones, dropping some. This sample has fewer than 500,000 clones, with roughly nine tenths found just once. On this clone itself: Its specificity is unknown.

The treatment here: roughly 20 received Ad26.COV2.S at low or high dose, single or two shots; about 5 received placebo; per-sample allocation not given. It was on day 63 after the first vaccine or placebo injection that samples were taken. An Ad26 vector expressing Wuhan-strain SARS-CoV-2 spike constituted the vaccine. Germline CDR1 MNHEY, CDR2 SVGAGI. The length of the CDR3 is 12 residues. Deletions cut 10 bases from V and 7 bases from J, with 16 bases between. The source was peripheral blood, collected in a trial of Ad26.COV2.S vaccine versus placebo. V gene TRBV6-5 combines with J gene TRBJ1-1, with a tentative D call TRBD1 (5 bases). The TCR was taken from a person aged 18 to 59 who received the Ad26.COV2.S COVID-19 vaccine or a placebo. CDR3 DNA sequence: TGTGCCACTATCAGGGTCCAGGGTGAAGCTTTCTTT. The encoded protein is CATIRVQGEAFF.